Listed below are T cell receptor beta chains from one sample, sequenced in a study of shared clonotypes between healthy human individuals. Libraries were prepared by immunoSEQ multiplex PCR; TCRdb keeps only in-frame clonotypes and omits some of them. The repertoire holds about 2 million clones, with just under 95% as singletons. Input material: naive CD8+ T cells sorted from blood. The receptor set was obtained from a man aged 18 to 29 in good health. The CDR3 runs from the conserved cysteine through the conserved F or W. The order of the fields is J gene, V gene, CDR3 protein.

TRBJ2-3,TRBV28,CASSLGRSASLDTQYF
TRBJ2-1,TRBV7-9,CASSETNEQFF
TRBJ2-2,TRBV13,CASSSTGVSSGKLFF
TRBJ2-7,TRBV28,CASSLYRGQDEQYF
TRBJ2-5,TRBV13,CASSLIRGLAGEETQYF
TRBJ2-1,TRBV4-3,CASSQDGPGTLSDEQFF
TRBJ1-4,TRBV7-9,CAGSLEDRGLNEKLFF
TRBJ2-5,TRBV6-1,CASSPLGGSETQYF
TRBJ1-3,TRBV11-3,CASSLDGNTIYF
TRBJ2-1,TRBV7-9,CASSPRAGGMHEQFF
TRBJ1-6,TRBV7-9,CASSPGGAGSDSPLHF
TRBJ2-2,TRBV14,CASSQLGTVNTGELFF
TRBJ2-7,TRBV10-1,CASSEQGGNEQYF
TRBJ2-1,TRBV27,CASSLAQNTEQFF
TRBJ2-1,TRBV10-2,CASSESGLAGDNEQFF
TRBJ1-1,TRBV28,CASSPRERRLNTEAFF
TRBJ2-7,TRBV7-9,CASSPPSSGSSYEQYF
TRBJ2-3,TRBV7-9,CASSLVVSDTQYF
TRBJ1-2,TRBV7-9,CASSLVDRANYGYTF
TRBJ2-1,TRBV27,CASSLTGQGRGYNEQFF
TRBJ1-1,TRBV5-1,CASSLTIGSEAFF
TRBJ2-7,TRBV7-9,CASSSPTGEQYF
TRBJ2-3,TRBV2,CASSDRGVSLNTQYF
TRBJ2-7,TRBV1,CTSSRVGGPPAEQYF
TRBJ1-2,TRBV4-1,CASSQDPQGDGGYTF
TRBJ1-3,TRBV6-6,CASSYGAGNTIYF
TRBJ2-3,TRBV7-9,CASSPGTSGKAQYF
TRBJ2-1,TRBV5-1,CASSLTGTSGTEQFF
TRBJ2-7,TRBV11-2,CASSFYQVLTYEQYF
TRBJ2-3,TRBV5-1,CASSLGTGGTDTQYF
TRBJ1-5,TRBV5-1,CAAGRPPGTGGLRAIKTQHF
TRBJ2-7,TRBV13,CASSLRFSYEQYF
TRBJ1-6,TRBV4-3,CASSQEGPIFKSPLHF
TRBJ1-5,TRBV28,CASSFLSPNQPQHF
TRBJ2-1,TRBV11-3,CASSLPGQGLNEQFF
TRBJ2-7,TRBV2,CASSEGLNYEQYF
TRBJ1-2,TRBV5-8,CASSLVQGPYGYTF
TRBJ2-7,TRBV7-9,CASSSDRGLWEQYF
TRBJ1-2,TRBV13,CASSGDSIYGYTF
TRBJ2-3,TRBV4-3,CASSQTLYETSGRDTQYF
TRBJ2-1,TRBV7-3,CASSLSLANEQFF
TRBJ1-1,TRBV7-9,CASSPGVGANTEAFF
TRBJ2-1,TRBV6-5,CASSYSWTSGRNEQFF
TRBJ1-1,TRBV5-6,CASSERDRGITEAFF
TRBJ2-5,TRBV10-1,CASSDSTGGQETQYF
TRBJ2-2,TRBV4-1,CASSQDMLLAEPHTGELFF
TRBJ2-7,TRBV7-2,CASSFFGPDYEQYF
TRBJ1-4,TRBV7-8,CASSGDSNEKLFF
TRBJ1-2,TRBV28,CASSFRLTDGYTF
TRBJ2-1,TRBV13,CASSPTSGLYNEQFF
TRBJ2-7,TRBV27,CASSPSGGHFTYEQYF